One and the same sample provided the 5 T cell receptor beta chains below, sequenced in a study of CD4 T cells in relation to SARS-CoV-2 and coronaviruses. These receptors lack a known antigen. TCRdb's table, derived via immunoSEQ multiplex PCR, lists solely in-frame clones and lacks some. The sample carries 43,000 or so clones, over 75% recorded once. The material sequenced was naive CD4+ T cells from PBMCs, cultured in vitro. The subset denotes: naive CD4+ T cells isolated by negative enrichment. Receptor source: an adult with COVID-19.

The chain joins TRBV10-3 to TRBJ2-2; D unclear. V dropped 2 bases and J dropped 5 bases, with 15 bases sitting between them. CDR1 and CDR2 from the germline V gene are ENHRY and SYGVKD. The CDR3 runs to 16 residues. The CDR3 bases are TGTGCCATCAGTGAGATTGGTAGCTCGATAACCGGGGAGCTGTTTTTT. It is translated as CAISEIGSSITGELFF.

The V gene is TRBV7-2, the J gene TRBJ1-2; D remains unclear. V lost 2 bases and J 7 bases, leaving 11 bases between the germline ends. The CDR3 runs to 13 residues. CDR1 and CDR2 from the germline V gene are SGHTA and FQGNSA. The CDR3 nucleotides read TGTGCCAGCAGCTTATTGGGTTTTGGTGGCTACACCTTC. Translating gives CASSLLGFGGYTF.

The rearrangement links TRBV7-9 to TRBJ2-6; 9 bases line up with TRBD1. The CDR3 sequence is 17 residues long. V lost 5 bases to trimming and J lost 0 bases; unmatched junction nucleotides: 5. Germline CDR1 SEHNR, CDR2 FQNEAQ (reference sequence). The CDR3 sequence is CASSQTGGSSGANVLTF. The CDR3, as DNA: TGTGCCAGCAGCCAGACAGGGGGAAGCTCTGGGGCCAACGTCCTGACTTTC.

V is TRBV4-1 and J is TRBJ2-5; D possibly uses TRBD1 or TRBD2 (5 bases each). Trimming removed 1 base at V and 6 bases at J, with 12 bases between. CDR3 length: 14 residues. CDR1 MGHRA and CDR2 YSYEKL come from the germline V gene. The CDR3 loop reads CASSQVAGTKTQYF. CDR3 nucleotide sequence: TGCGCCAGCAGCCAAGTCGCAGGGACGAAGACCCAGTACTTC.

The genes are TRBV19 and TRBJ1-5; D is uncertain. The ends were cut back, 3 bases at V and 5 bases at J, with 5 bases in the middle. The V gene's germline CDR1 is LNHDA and CDR2 SQIVND (reference sequence). The length of the CDR3 is 12 residues. DNA of the CDR3: TGTGCCAGTAGTATTTTGGATCAGCCCCAGCATTTT. It encodes CASSILDQPQHF.